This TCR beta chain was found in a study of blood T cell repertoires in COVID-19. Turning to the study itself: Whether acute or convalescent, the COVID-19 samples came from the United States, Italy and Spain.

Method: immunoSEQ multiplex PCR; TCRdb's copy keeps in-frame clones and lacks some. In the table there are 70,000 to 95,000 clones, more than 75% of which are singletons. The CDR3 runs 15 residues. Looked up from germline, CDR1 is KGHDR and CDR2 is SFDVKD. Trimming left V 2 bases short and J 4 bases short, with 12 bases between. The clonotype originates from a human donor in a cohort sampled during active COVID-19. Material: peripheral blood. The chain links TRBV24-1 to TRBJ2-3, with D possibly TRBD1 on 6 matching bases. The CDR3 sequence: CATSDSGVYADTQYF. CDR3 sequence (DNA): TGTGCCACCAGTGATTCAGGGGTTTACGCAGATACGCAGTATTTT.